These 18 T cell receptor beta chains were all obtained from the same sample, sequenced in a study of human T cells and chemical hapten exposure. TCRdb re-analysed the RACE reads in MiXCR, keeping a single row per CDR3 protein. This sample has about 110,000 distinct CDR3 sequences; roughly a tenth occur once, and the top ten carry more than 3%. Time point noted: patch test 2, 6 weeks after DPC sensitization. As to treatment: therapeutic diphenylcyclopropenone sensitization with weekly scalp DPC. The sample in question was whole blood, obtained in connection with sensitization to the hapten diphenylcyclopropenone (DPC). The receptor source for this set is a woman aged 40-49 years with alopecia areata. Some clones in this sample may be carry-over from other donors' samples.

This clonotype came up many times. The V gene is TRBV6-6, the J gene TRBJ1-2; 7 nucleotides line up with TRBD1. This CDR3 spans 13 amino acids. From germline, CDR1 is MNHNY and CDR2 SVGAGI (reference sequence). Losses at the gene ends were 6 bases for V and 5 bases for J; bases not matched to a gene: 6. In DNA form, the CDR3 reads TGTGCCAGCAGGGGGGCAGGGGGATATGGCTACACCTTC. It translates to CASRGAGGYGYTF.

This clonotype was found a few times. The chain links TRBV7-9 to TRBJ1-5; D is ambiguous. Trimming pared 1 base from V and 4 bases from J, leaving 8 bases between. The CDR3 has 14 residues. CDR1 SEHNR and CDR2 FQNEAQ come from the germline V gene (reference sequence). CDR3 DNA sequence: TGTGCCAGCAGCTTAGGAGGACCGAATCAGCCCCAGCATTTT. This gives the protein CASSLGGPNQPQHF.

The CDR3 loop reads CASSTGGVGDTQYF. The CDR3 DNA reads as TGCGCCAGCAGCACAGGGGGCGTGGGAGATACGCAGTATTTT. The chain is built from TRBV5-1 and TRBJ2-3; the match to TRBD1 covers 9 bases. This CDR3 is 14 amino acids long. The germline CDR1 and CDR2 sequences are SGHRS and YFSETQ. The junction had 5 bases not matched to a gene; V was cut back by 4 bases and J by 5 bases.

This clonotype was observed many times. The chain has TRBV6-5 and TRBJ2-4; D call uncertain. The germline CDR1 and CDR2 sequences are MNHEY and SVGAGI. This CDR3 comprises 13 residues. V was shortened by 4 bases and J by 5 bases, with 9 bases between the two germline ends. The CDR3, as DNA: TGTGCCAGCAGTTCGAGGATAGAAAACATTCAGTACTTC. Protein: CASSSRIENIQYF.

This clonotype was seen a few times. The CDR3: CASSQDRTAQGLVYEQYF. The CDR3 nucleotides read TGTGCCAGCAGCCAAGATCGGACAGCCCAGGGTTTGGTCTACGAGCAGTACTTC. The rearrangement uses TRBV4-2 and TRBJ2-7; tentatively, D is TRBD1 (6 bases). Germline CDR1 and CDR2: LGHNA and YNFKEQ. The CDR3 is 18 amino acids. Trimming removed 0 bases at V and 3 bases at J, with 21 bases between.

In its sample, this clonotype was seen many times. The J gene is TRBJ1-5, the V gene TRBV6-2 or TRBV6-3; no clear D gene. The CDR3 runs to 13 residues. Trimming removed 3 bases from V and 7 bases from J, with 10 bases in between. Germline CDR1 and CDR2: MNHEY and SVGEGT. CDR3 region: CASSYLTVQPQHF. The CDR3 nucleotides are TGTGCCAGCAGTTATCTTACAGTACAGCCCCAGCATTTT.

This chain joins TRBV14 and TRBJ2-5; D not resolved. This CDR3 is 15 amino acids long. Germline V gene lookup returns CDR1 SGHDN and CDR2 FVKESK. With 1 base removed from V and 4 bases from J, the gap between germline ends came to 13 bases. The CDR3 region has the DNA TGTGCCAGCAGCCAAGGTGGTGCTAGAGGAGAGACCCAGTACTTC. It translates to CASSQGGARGETQYF.

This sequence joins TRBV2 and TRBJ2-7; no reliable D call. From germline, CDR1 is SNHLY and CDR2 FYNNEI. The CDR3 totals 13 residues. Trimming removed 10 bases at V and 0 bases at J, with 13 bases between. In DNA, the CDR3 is TGTGCCACCACTCAGTCAGACTCCTACGAGCAGTACTTC. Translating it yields CATTQSDSYEQYF.

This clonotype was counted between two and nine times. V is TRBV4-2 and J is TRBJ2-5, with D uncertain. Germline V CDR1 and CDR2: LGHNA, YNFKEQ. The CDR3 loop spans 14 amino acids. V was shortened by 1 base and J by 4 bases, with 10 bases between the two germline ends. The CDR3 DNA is TGTGCCAGCAGCCAAGTCGATCGACCAGAGACCCAGTACTTC. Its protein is CASSQVDRPETQYF.

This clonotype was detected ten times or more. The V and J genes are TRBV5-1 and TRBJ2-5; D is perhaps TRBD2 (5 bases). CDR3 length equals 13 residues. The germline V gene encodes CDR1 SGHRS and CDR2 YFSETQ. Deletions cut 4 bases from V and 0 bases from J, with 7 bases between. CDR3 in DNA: TGCGCCAGCAGCGTCGGGAACCAAGAGACCCAGTACTTC. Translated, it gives CASSVGNQETQYF.

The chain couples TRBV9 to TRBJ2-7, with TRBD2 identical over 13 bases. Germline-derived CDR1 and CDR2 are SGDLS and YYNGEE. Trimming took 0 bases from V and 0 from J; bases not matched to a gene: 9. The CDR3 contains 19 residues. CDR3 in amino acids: CASSVGGGTSGVSSYEQYF. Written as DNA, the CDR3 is TGTGCCAGCAGCGTAGGTGGCGGGACTAGCGGGGTTAGCTCCTACGAGCAGTACTTC. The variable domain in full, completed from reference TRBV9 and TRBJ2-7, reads DSGVTQTPKHLITATGQRVTLRCSPRSGDLSVYWYQQSLDQGLQFLIQYYNGEERAKGNILERFSAQQFPDLHSELNLSSLELGDSALYFCASSVGGGTSGVSSYEQYFGPGTRLTVT.

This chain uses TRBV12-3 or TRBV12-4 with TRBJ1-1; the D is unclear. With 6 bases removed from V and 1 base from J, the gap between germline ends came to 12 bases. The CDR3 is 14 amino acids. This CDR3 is CASSPTTTNTEAFF. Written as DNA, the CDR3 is TGTGCCAGCAGCCCTACGACAACGAACACTGAAGCTTTCTTT.

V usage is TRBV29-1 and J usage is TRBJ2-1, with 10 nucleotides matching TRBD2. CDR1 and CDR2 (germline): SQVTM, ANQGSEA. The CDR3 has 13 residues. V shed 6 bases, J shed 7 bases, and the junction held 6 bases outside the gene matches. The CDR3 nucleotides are TGCAGCGTCCCAGCGGGGGGGAGGAATGAGCAGTTCTTC. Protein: CSVPAGGRNEQFF.

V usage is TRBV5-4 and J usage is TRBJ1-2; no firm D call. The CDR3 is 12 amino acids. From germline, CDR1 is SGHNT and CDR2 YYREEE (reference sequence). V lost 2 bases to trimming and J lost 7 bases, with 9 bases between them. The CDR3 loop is CASSFQDSGYTF. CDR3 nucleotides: TGTGCCAGCAGCTTTCAGGACTCTGGCTACACCTTC.

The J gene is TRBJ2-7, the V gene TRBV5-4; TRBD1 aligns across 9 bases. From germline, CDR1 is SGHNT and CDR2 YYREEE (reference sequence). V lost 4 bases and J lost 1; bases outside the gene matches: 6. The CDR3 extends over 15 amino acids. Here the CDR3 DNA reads TGTGCCAGCAGCCAACAGGGGGCAAGGTCCTACGAGCAGTACTTC. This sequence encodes CASSQQGARSYEQYF.

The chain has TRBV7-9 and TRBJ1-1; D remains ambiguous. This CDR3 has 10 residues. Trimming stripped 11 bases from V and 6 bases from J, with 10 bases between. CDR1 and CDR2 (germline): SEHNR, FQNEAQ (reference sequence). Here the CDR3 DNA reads TGTGCCGGAGGGATCGCTGAAGCTTTCTTT. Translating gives CAGGIAEAFF.

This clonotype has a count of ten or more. The CDR3 spells CASSLGQGDYGYTF. Written as DNA, the CDR3 is TGTGCCAGCAGCTTGGGGCAGGGGGACTATGGCTACACCTTC. V usage is TRBV5-6 and J usage is TRBJ1-2, with TRBD1 identical over 7 bases. CDR1 SGHDT and CDR2 YYEEEE come from the germline V gene. Unmatched junction bases numbered 2, after V lost 0 bases and J lost 3 bases. The CDR3 loop spans 14 amino acids. The full variable domain, its missing parts supplied by reference TRBV5-6 and TRBJ1-2, is DAGVTQSPTHLIKTRGQQVTLRCSPKSGHDTVSWYQQALGQGPQFIFQYYEEEERQRGNFPDRFSGHQFPNYSSELNVNALLLGDSALYLCASSLGQGDYGYTFGSGTRLTVV.

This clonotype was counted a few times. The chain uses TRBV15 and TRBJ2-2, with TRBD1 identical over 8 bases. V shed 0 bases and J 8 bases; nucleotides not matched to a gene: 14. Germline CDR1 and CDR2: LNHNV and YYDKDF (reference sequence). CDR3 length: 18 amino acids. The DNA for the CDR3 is TGTGCCACCAGCAGAGATAATGGCCGGGACAGGCTATTGGGGGAGCTGTTTTTT. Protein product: CATSRDNGRDRLLGELFF.